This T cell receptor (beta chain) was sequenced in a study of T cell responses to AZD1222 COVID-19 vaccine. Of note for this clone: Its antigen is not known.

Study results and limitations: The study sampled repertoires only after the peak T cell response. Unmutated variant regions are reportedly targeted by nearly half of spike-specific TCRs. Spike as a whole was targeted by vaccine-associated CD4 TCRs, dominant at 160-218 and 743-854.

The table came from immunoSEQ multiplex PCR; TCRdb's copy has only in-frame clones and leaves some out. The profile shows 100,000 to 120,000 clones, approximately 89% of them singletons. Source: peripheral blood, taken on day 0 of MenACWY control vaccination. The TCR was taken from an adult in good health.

The CDR3 is CASSDPTGGAGNTIYF. The DNA of the CDR3 is TGTGCCAGCAGCGACCCAACAGGGGGAGCTGGAAACACCATATATTTT. The V and J genes are TRBV2 and TRBJ1-3; 8 bases match TRBD1. The germline V gene has CDR1 SNHLY and CDR2 FYNNEI. CDR3 length: 16 residues. Trimming removed 6 bases from V and 2 bases from J; junction bases left unmatched: 9.